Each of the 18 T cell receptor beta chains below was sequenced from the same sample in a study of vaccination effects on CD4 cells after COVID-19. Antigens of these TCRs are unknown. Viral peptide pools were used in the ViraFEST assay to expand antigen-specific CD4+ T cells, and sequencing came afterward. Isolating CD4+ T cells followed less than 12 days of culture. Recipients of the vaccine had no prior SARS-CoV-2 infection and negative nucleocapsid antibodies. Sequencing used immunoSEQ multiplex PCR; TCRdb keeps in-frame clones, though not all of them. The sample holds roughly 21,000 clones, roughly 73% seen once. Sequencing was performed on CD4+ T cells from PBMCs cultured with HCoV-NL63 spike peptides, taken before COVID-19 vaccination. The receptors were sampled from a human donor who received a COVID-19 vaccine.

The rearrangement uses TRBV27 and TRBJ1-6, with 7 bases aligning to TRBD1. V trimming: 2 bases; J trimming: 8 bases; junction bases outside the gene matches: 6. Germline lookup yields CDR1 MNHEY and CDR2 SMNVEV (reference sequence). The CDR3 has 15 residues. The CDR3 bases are TGTGCCAGCAGTTTAGAGACAGGGATATATTCACCCCTCCACTTT. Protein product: CASSLETGIYSPLHF.

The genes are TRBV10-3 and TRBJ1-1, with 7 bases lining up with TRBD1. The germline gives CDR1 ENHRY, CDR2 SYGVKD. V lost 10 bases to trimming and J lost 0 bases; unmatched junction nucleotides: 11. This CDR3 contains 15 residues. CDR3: CANSRDRIVNTEAFF. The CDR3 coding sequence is TGTGCCAACTCCCGGGACAGAATAGTGAACACTGAAGCTTTCTTT.

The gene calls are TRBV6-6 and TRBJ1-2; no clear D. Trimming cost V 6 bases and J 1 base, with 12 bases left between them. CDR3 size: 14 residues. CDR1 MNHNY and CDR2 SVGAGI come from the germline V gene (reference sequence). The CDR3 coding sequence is TGTGCCAGCAGCCCGGTTCCGGGTAACTATGGCTACACCTTC. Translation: CASSPVPGNYGYTF.

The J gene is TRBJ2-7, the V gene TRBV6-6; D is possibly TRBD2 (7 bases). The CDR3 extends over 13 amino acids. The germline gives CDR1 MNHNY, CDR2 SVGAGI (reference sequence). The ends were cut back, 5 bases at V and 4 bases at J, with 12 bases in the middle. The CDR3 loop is CASSGGAGYEQYF. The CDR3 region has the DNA TGTGCCAGCAGTGGGGGGGCGGGGTACGAGCAGTACTTC.

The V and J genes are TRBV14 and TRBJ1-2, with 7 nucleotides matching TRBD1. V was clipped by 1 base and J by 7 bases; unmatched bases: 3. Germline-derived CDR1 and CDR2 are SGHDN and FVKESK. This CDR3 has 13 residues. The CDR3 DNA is TGTGCCAGCAGCCAAGGAAGGACAGGTGGCTACACCTTC. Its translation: CASSQGRTGGYTF.

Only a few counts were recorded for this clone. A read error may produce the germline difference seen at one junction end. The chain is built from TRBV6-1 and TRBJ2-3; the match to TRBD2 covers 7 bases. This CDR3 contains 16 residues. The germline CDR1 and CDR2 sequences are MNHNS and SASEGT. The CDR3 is CASREGSGTNTDTQYF. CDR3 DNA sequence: TGTGCCAGCAGGGAAGGCAGCGGGACCAACACAGATACGCAGTATTTT.

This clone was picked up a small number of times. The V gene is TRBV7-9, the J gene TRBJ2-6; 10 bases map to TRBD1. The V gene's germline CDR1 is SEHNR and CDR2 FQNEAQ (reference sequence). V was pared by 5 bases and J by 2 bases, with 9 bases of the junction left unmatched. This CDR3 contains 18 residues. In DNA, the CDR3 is TGTGCCAGCAGCGTAGACCGGGACAGGGGTCCTGGGGCCAACGTCCTGACTTTC. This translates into CASSVDRDRGPGANVLTF.

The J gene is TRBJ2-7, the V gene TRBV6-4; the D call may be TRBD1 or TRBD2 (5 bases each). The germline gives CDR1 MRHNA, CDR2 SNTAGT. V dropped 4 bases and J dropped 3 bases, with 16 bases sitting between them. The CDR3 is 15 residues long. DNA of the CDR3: TGTGCCAGCAGTGCGGGACCTTCGAATTACTACGAGCAGTACTTC. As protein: CASSAGPSNYYEQYF.

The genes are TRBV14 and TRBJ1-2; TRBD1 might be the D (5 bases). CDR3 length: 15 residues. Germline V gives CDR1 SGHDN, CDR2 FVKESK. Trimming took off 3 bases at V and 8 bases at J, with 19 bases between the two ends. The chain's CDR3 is CASSQVSLGKGGYTF. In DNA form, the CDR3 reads TGTGCCAGCAGCCAGGTCTCCCTTGGGAAGGGGGGCTACACCTTC.

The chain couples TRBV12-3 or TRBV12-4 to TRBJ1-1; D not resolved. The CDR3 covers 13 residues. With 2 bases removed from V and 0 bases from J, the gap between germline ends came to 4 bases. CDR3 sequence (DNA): TGTGCCAGCAGTTTAAGGATGAACACTGAAGCTTTCTTT. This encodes CASSLRMNTEAFF.

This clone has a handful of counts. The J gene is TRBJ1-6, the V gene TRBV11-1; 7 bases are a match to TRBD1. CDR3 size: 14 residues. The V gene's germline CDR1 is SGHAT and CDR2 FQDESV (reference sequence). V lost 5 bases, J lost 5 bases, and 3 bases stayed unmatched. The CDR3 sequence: CASSLGQHNSPLHF. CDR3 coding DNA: TGTGCCAGCAGCCTGGGACAGCATAATTCACCCCTCCACTTT.

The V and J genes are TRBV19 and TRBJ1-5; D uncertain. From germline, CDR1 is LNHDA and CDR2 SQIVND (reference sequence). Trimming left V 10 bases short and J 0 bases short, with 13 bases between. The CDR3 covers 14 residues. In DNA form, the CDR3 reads TGTGCCATAGCTACGGCGTATAGCAATCAGCCCCAGCATTTT. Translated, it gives CAIATAYSNQPQHF.

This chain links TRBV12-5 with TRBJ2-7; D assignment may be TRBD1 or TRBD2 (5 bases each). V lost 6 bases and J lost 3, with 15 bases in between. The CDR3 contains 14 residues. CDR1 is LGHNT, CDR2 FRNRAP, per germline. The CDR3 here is CASGRDGPFYEQYF. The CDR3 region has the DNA TGTGCTAGTGGCCGGGACGGACCCTTCTACGAGCAGTACTTC.

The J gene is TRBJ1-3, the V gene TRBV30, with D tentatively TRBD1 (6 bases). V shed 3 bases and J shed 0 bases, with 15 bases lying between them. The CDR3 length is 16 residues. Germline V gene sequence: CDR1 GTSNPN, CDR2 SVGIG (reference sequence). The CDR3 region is CAWSKAQGFSGNTIYF. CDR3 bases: TGTGCCTGGAGCAAGGCACAGGGATTCTCTGGAAACACCATATATTTT.

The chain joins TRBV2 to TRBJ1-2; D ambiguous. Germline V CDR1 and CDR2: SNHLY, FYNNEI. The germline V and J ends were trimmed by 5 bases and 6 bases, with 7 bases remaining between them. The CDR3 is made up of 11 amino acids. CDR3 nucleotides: TGTGCCAGCAGTCCGGGGAATGGCTACACCTTC. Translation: CASSPGNGYTF.

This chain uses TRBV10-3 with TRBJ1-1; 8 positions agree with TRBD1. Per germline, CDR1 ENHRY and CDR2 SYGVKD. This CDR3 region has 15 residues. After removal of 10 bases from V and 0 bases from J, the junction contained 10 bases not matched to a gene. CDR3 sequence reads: CATQGAPSLNTEAFF. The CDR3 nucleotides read TGTGCCACCCAGGGGGCACCCTCCTTGAACACTGAAGCTTTCTTT.

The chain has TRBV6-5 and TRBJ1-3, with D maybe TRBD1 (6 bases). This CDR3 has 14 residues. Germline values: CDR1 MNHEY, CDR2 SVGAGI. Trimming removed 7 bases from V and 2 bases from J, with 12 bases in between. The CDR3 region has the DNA TGTGCCAGCACTCAGACAGGACCTGGAAACACCATATATTTT. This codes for CASTQTGPGNTIYF.

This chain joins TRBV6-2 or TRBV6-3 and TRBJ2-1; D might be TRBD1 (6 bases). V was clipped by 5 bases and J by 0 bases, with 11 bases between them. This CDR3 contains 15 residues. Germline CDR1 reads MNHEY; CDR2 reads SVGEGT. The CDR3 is CASSPRGGSYNEQFF. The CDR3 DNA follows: TGTGCCAGCAGTCCCAGAGGGGGCTCCTACAATGAGCAGTTCTTC.